This TCR beta chain was found in a study of T cell therapy after organ transplantation (dated by TCRdb to between 2017 and 2020). About the study as a whole: The therapy products consisted of autologous CMV-specific T cells grown in vitro for 2 to 3 weeks using a peptide pool of 30 HLA class I and II CMV epitopes. Up to 6 T cell doses were administered to patients every 2 weeks, and patients were monitored for roughly 29 weeks after therapy was completed. About 80% of the ten patients were classed as clinical responders and two as nonresponders. The median number of CMV-specific T cells given to patients was 1.92 x 10^8, delivered over 2 to 6 intravenous infusions. Short-term post-therapy blood samples were collected 4 to 8 weeks after completion of therapy. This study was a follow-up analysis of the TRBV repertoire from an open-label phase I trial that tested autologous CMV-specific adoptive T cell therapy in people who had received solid-organ transplants. Long-term post-therapy samples were obtainable from only about 75% of the 10 patients.

The sample's time point, from its label and the paper: 4-8 weeks after completion of therapy. The patients had received solid-organ transplants and had drug-resistant/recurrent cytomegalovirus. Ten trial participants were chosen for repertoire analysis on the basis of the availability of post-therapy peripheral blood mononuclear cells. Viable CD3+CD8+CD4- lymphocytes were sorted from PBMCs on a BD FACSAria III. The Qiagen DNeasy Kit was used to extract genomic DNA from the sorted cells. With respect to this clone: Its antigen has not been determined. No base-level quality is on record; no much larger clone is a single base apart.

General findings and caveats noted by the study authors: The small number of expansions detected in nonresponders may reflect reduced sample coverage resulting from poor CD8+ T cell yield. Nonresponders showed marked pretherapy clonal expansions with minimal repertoire change after therapy. The fold change in CD8 clonality after therapy was inversely correlated with pretherapy clonality, which suggests that less biased repertoires were more open to remodeling. Assessment of confounders such as concurrent antirejection and antiviral medications was prevented by the small cohort. Both transferred clonotypes and endogenous clonotypes not detected in the therapy products appeared to be included in post-therapy reconstitution.

In the germline V gene, CDR1 corresponds to LGHNA and CDR2 to YNFKEQ. Relative to germline, V is 5 bases shorter and J is 6 bases shorter, with 13 bases between their ends. There are 13 amino acids in the CDR3, from cysteine to phenylalanine inclusive. The read is trimmed to its CDR3 DNA, 39 bases read in frame from base 1. TRB CDR3 regions were amplified from genomic DNA with the immunoSEQ two-step, bias-controlled multiplex PCR assay. An Illumina NextSeq 500 was used to sequence the CDR3 libraries. On the study's bioinformatics: Initial alignment and bioinformatics, including bias normalization against synthetic CDR3 analogs, were performed with the immunoSEQ Analyzer platform. V, D and J genes were annotated according to IMGT database definitions. Further TRBV analyses used VDJtools version 1.1.10 and the R package tcR version 2.2.1.11 with default settings. For the GLIPH analysis, version 1.0 was run with default settings. To test for significant clonotype frequency changes in CDR3 sequences with at least 5 reads, a 2-sided binomial test with Benjamini-Hochberg correction (alpha = 0.01) was used. Held by TCRdb, this immuneACCESS table contains in-frame sequences only and omits some clones. Under half of the omission traces to an unresolved V gene where checked; the cause of the rest is unknown. V, J and clone size are those of that table, while D and trimming were read from the DNA. The sample table lists about 19,000 clones, about 81% of them with a count of one. The ten most abundant clones make up around a tenth of the sample.

The TCR comes from a human patient who had received a solid organ transplant and had CMV disease. After transplantation, some T cells may belong to the graft donor instead of the recipient. Rearrangement joined TRBV4-2 to TRBJ1-1; the D gene cannot be resolved reliably. Source: CD8+ T cells from blood, taken after autologous CMV-specific T cell therapy. The CDR3 loop reads CASSFPGDPEAFF. The sequence in DNA is TGTGCCAGCAGCTTTCCAGGTGACCCTGAAGCTTTCTTT.